One sample yielded the 23 T cell receptor beta chains listed below, sequenced in a study of human T cells and chemical hapten exposure. Time point indicated: healthy volunteer bleed at 2 weeks. The starting material, unfractionated whole blood, was used for total RNA extraction. TCRdb passed the RACE reads through MiXCR, listing each CDR3 protein once. The profile shows about 50,000 distinct CDR3 sequences, around 4.1% of them singletons. The sequenced sample was whole blood. The receptors were gathered from a female donor in good health. Some clones in this sample may be carry-over from other donors' samples.

This clonotype was detected ten times or more. The chain joins TRBV27 to TRBJ1-1; the D is unclear. Germline values: CDR1 MNHEY, CDR2 SMNVEV (reference sequence). CDR3 length: 15 amino acids. With 3 bases removed from V and 0 bases from J, the gap between germline ends came to 11 bases. The CDR3 DNA sequence: TGTGCCAGCAGTTTCGGAGGAGGGATGAACACTGAAGCTTTCTTT. Encoded protein: CASSFGGGMNTEAFF.

This clonotype was detected many times. The chain employs TRBV4-2 and TRBJ1-2, with no clear D. Germline assignment: CDR1 LGHNA and CDR2 YNFKEQ. The V and J ends lost 0 bases and 5 bases respectively, with 13 bases between them. CDR3 length: 15 amino acids. The CDR3 nucleotides read TGTGCCAGCAGCCAAGATGGGCGCAGCTGGTATGGCTACACCTTC. It is translated as CASSQDGRSWYGYTF.

A remark on this clonotype: An end of the junction differs from the germline gene, which may be a read error. The chain uses TRBV6-5 and TRBJ2-3, with a tentative D call TRBD2 (7 bases). The germline V gene encodes CDR1 MNHEY and CDR2 SVGAGI. CDR3 size: 12 residues. The CDR3 DNA follows: TGTGCCAGCAGAAACAACGCGGGGGCCTGGGATTTT. It specifies CASRNNAGAWDF.

This clonotype has just a few counts. V gene TRBV5-4 combines with J gene TRBJ1-1; D ambiguous. Trimming removed 2 bases at V and 6 bases at J, with 17 bases between. The germline V gene has CDR1 SGHNT and CDR2 YYREEE (reference sequence). CDR3 length: 15 residues. CDR3 amino acids: CASSLSSLRAAEAFF. The CDR3 DNA reads as TGTGCCAGCAGCTTAAGTTCACTTAGAGCGGCTGAAGCTTTCTTT.

This clonotype was seen many times. The rearrangement links TRBV7-2 to TRBJ2-7; D not certain. The CDR3 has 11 amino acids. Deletions cut 5 bases from V and 1 base from J, with 3 bases between. Germline values: CDR1 SGHTA, CDR2 FQGNSA. CDR3 region: CASSRSYEQYF. The CDR3 region has the DNA TGTGCCAGCAGCCGTTCCTACGAGCAGTACTTC.

This clonotype was seen ten or more times. V is TRBV11-1 and J is TRBJ1-1; D is uncertain. Looked up from germline, CDR1 is SGHAT and CDR2 is FQDESV (reference sequence). The CDR3 runs to 14 residues. Deletions cut 7 bases from V and 4 bases from J, with 16 bases between. The CDR3 reads CASNQNLRGTEAFF. In DNA, the CDR3 is TGTGCCAGCAACCAGAACCTAAGAGGCACTGAAGCTTTCTTT.

This clonotype was observed at least ten times. V usage is TRBV10-3 and J usage is TRBJ2-3; TRBD2 matches at 12 bases. In germline, CDR1 is ENHRY, CDR2 SYGVKD. The CDR3 length is 14 residues. The J segment lost 2 bases and the V segment lost 9 bases, leaving 3 bases of the junction unmatched. CDR3 nucleotide sequence: TGTGCCATTACTAGCGGGGGGTCCACAGATACGCAGTATTTT. Residues: CAITSGGSTDTQYF.

This clonotype was seen repeatedly, ten times or more. The chain has TRBV6-1 and TRBJ2-7; D may be TRBD1 (6 bases). Per germline, CDR1 MNHNS and CDR2 SASEGT. V was pared by 8 bases and J by 5 bases, with 25 bases between. The CDR3 is made up of 16 amino acids. The CDR3 loop reads CASQGGEGHVWNEQYF. The CDR3 DNA is TGTGCCAGCCAAGGGGGAGAGGGGCACGTCTGGAACGAGCAGTACTTC.

There are many counts of this clonotype. This chain joins TRBV5-1 and TRBJ1-2, with TRBD1 identical over 11 bases. J was trimmed by 2 bases and V by 5 bases; bases with no gene match: 8. Germline lookup yields CDR1 SGHRS and CDR2 YFSETQ. The CDR3 has 16 amino acids. The chain's CDR3 is CASRAGTGGINYGYTF. The CDR3 coding sequence is TGCGCCAGCAGAGCCGGGACAGGGGGTATAAACTATGGCTACACCTTC.

Turning to this clonotype: Just one base apart from a much larger clone, this may be a read error. The V call is TRBV19, the J call TRBJ1-6; TRBD1 aligns across 8 bases. Germline V gene data show CDR1 as LNHDA and CDR2 as SQIVND (reference sequence). The CDR3 extends over 15 amino acids. CDR3 in amino acids: CASSTHQGANSPLRF. The CDR3 DNA reads TGTGCCAGTAGTACGCACCAGGGGGCGAATTCACCCCTCCGCTTT. Using reference TRBV19 and TRBJ1-6 for the parts outside the CDR3, the full variable domain is DGGITQSPKYLFRKEGQNVTLSCEQNLNHDAMYWYRQDPGQGLRLIYYSQIVNDFQKGDIAEGYSVSREKKESFPLTVTSAQKNPTAFYLCASSTHQGANSPLRFGNGTRLTVT.

This clonotype was observed at least ten times. The chain links TRBV9 to TRBJ2-1; D is ambiguous. Germline V CDR1 and CDR2: SGDLS, YYNGEE. The CDR3 is made up of 13 amino acids. With 0 bases removed from V and 6 bases from J, the gap between germline ends came to 7 bases. In nucleotides, the CDR3 is TGTGCCAGCAGCGTAGGATCCCCCAATGAGCAGTTCTTC. Translation gives CASSVGSPNEQFF.

The chain carries TRBV27 and TRBJ1-1; D unclear. CDR1 and CDR2 from the germline V gene are MNHEY and SMNVEV (reference sequence). The CDR3 is 15 residues long. V dropped 3 bases and J dropped 4 bases, with 15 bases sitting between them. CDR3 in amino acids: CASSLMPPESTEAFF. DNA for the CDR3: TGTGCCAGCAGTTTGATGCCTCCGGAGTCCACTGAAGCTTTCTTT.

In its sample, this clonotype was seen a few times. The genes are TRBV21-1 and TRBJ2-3. TRBV21-1 is listed as a pseudogene. The CDR3 is made up of 18 amino acids. CDR3 sequence reads: CASSKKIPSRTSTDTQYF. The CDR3 bases are TGTGCCAGCAGCAAAAAAATCCCCAGCCGAACTAGCACAGATACGCAGTATTTT.

This clonotype has ten or more counts. The chain employs TRBV20-1 and TRBJ2-3; D tentatively fits TRBD1 or TRBD2 (5 bases each). CDR1 is DFQATT and CDR2 is SNEGSKA in the germline V gene (reference sequence). Trimming took 6 bases from V and 5 from J, leaving 15 bases between them. The CDR3 contains 13 residues. In DNA, the CDR3 is TGCAGTGCCGGGACCCCTAGAGGAGATACGCAGTATTTT. Amino acid sequence: CSAGTPRGDTQYF.

This clonotype was observed many times. V gene TRBV9 combines with J gene TRBJ1-2; possible D gene TRBD1, 6 bases. CDR1 is SGDLS and CDR2 is YYNGEE in the germline V gene. The V end was cut by 3 bases, the J end by 8 bases, with 17 bases between. The CDR3 covers 14 residues. The CDR3: CASSGGGGRVGYTF. CDR3 bases: TGTGCCAGCAGCGGAGGAGGGGGGCGCGTGGGCTACACCTTC.

This clonotype was counted ten times or more. This rearrangement joins TRBV20-1 to TRBJ1-1, with a weak D call TRBD1 (6 bases). The germline V and J ends were trimmed by 3 bases and 0 bases, with 8 bases remaining between them. Germline CDR1 is DFQATT and CDR2 is SNEGSKA (reference sequence). The CDR3 sequence is 13 residues long. The CDR3 spells CSARRDMNTEAFF. CDR3 DNA: TGCAGTGCTAGGAGGGACATGAACACTGAAGCTTTCTTT.

This clonotype occurred many times. V and J are TRBV20-1 and TRBJ2-1, with D perhaps TRBD1 or TRBD2 (7 bases each). V was pared by 6 bases and J by 4 bases, with 19 bases between. Germline V CDR1 and CDR2: DFQATT, SNEGSKA (reference sequence). There are 15 residues in the CDR3. CDR3 region: CSAPGGGGGYNEQFF. The CDR3 DNA reads TGCAGTGCACCCGGAGGGGGCGGGGGATACAATGAGCAGTTCTTC.

This clonotype was counted at least ten times. The V and J genes are TRBV7-3 and TRBJ2-2, with 7 nucleotides matching TRBD2. Trimming removed 2 bases from V and 4 bases from J; junction bases left unmatched: 4. The CDR3 spans 15 residues. Germline V CDR1 and CDR2: SGHTA, FQGTGA. The CDR3 nucleotides are TGTGCCAGCAGCTTATTTGGGGGGGGCACCGGGGAGCTGTTTTTT. This codes for CASSLFGGGTGELFF.

This clonotype has at least ten counts. V and J are TRBV12-3 or TRBV12-4 and TRBJ2-3; unclear D gene. There are 20 residues in the CDR3. Trimming took off 4 bases at V and 2 bases at J, with 28 bases between the two ends. The DNA of the CDR3 is TGTGCCAGCAGTTATGCCCCGAAATTCTTAGGCGGTAGGGCCACAGATACGCAGTATTTT. Translated, it gives CASSYAPKFLGGRATDTQYF.

This clonotype showed up many times. The chain employs TRBV4-3 and TRBJ1-5; no clear D gene. Germline values: CDR1 LGHNA, CDR2 YSLEER. The CDR3 length is 13 residues. Trimming stripped 1 base from V and 8 bases from J, with 9 bases between. In DNA, the CDR3 is TGCGCCAGCAGCCAAGCTTTAACGGAGCCCCAGCATTTT. Encoded protein: CASSQALTEPQHF.

In this sample, this clonotype turned up many times. The chain employs TRBV4-3 and TRBJ2-1; TRBD2 aligns across 10 bases. The germline CDR1 and CDR2 sequences are LGHNA and YSLEER. There are 16 residues in the CDR3. With V trimmed by 2 bases and J by 5 bases, 6 bases remained unmatched. CDR3 sequence reads: CASSQLSGGAHNEQFF. DNA of the CDR3: TGCGCCAGCAGCCAACTCAGCGGGGGGGCCCACAATGAGCAGTTCTTC.

This clonotype was found many times. V and J are TRBV5-1 and TRBJ1-3; D is unresolved. CDR3 length: 15 residues. V was pared by 0 bases and J by 0 bases, with 7 bases between. Germline CDR1 reads SGHRS; CDR2 reads YFSETQ. The chain's CDR3 is CASSLAGVSGNTIYF. CDR3 nucleotides: TGCGCCAGCAGCTTGGCCGGGGTCTCTGGAAACACCATATATTTT.

The V gene is TRBV7-9, the J gene TRBJ1-1; D is undetermined. V was trimmed by 0 bases and J by 1 base, leaving 6 bases between them. Germline-derived CDR1 and CDR2 are SEHNR and FQNEAQ (reference sequence). The CDR3 length is 14 residues. The CDR3 is CASSLAAGNTEAFF. CDR3 DNA: TGTGCCAGCAGCTTAGCCGCAGGGAACACTGAAGCTTTCTTT.